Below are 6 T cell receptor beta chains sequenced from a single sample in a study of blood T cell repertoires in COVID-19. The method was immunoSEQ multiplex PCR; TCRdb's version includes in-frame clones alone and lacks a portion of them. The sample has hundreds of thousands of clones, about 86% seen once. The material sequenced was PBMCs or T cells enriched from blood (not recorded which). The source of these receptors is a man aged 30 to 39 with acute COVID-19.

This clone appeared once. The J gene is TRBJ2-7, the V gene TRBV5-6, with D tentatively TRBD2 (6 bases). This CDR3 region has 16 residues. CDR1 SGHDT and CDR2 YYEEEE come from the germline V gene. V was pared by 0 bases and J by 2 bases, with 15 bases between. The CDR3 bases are TGTGCCAGCAGCTTGGAACGGGGGAAGTACCCCTACGAGCAGTACGTC. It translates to CASSLERGKYPYEQYV.

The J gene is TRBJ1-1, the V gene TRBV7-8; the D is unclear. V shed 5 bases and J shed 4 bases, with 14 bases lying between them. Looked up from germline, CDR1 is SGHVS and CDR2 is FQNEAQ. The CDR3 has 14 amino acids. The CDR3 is CASSPPRSGTEAFF. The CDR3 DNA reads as TGTGCCAGCAGCCCCCCTAGGAGCGGCACTGAAGCTTTCTTT.

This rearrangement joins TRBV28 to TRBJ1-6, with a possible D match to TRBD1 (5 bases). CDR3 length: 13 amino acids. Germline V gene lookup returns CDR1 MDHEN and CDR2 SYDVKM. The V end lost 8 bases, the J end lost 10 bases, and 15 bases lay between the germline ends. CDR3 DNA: TGTGCCAGCGTTATGCCAGGGTTATCACCCCTCCACTTT. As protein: CASVMPGLSPLHF.

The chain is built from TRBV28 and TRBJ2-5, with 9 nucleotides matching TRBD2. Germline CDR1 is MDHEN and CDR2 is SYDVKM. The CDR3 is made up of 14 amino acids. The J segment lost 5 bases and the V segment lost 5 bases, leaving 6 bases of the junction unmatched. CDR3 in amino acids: CASSPGTSWETQYF. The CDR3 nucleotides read TGTGCCAGCAGTCCGGGGACTAGCTGGGAGACCCAGTACTTC.

In nucleotides, the CDR3 is TGTGCCAGTAGACCCCCGGGACAGGGGAGACTAGCGGGAGTTAGTGAGCAGTTCTTC. Translating gives CASRPPGQGRLAGVSEQFF. The V gene is TRBV19, the J gene TRBJ2-1; 12 bases fit TRBD2. The CDR3 is 19 amino acids. Germline V gene lookup returns CDR1 LNHDA and CDR2 SQIVND (reference sequence). The J segment lost 9 bases and the V segment lost 6 bases, leaving 21 bases of the junction unmatched.

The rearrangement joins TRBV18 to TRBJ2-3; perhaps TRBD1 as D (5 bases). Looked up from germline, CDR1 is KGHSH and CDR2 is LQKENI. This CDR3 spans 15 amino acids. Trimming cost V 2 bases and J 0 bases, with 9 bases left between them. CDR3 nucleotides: TGTGCCAGCTCACCAATTAGGGGAAGCACAGATACGCAGTATTTT. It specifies CASSPIRGSTDTQYF.